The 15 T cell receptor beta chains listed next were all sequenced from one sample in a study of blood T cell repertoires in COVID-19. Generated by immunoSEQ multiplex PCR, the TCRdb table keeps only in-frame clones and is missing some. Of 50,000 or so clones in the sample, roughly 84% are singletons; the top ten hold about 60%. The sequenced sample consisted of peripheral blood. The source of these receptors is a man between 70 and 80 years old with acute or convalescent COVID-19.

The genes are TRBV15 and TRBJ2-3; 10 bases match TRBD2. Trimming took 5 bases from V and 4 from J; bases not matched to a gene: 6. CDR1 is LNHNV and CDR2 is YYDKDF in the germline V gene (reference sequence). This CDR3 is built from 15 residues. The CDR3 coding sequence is TGTGCCACCAGCGGTAGCGGGGGGCTGCCAGATACGCAGTATTTT. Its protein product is CATSGSGGLPDTQYF.

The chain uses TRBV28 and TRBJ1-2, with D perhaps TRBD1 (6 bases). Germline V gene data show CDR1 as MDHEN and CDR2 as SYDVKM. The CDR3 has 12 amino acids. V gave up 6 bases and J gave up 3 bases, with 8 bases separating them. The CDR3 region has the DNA TGTGCCAGCAGCAGGGGAGACTATGGCTACACCTTC. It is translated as CASSRGDYGYTF.

The CDR3 protein is CASSQRLAGSNEQFF. Written as DNA, the CDR3 is TGTGCCAGCAGCCAAAGACTAGCAGGGAGCAATGAGCAGTTCTTC. The chain uses TRBV14 and TRBJ2-1, with 7 bases that match TRBD2. V gave up 2 bases and J gave up 6 bases; unmatched junction bases: 7. The CDR3 is 15 residues long. CDR1 SGHDN and CDR2 FVKESK come from the germline V gene.

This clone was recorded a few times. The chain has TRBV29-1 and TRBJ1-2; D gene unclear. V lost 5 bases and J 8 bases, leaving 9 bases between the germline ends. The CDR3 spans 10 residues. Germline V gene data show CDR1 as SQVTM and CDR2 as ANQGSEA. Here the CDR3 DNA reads TGCAGCGTTTACGGTCTCGGCTACACCTTC. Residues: CSVYGLGYTF.

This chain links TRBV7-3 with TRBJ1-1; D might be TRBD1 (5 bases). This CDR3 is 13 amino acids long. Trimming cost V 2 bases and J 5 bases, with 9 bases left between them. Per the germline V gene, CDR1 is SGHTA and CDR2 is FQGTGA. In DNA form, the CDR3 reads TGTGCCAGCAGCTTAGATCGGGGGACTGAAGCTTTCTTT. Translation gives CASSLDRGTEAFF. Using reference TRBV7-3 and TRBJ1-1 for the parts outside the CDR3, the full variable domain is GAGVSQTPSNKVTEKGKYVELRCDPISGHTALYWYRQSLGQGPEFLIYFQGTGAADDSGLPNDRFFAVRPEGSVSTLKIQRTERGDSAVYLCASSLDRGTEAFFGQGTRLTVV.

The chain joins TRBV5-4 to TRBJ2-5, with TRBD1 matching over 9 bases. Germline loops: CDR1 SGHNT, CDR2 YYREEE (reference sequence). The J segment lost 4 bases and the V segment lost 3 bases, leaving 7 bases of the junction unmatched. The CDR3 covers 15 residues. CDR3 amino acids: CASSWGQGAGETQYF. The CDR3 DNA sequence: TGTGCCAGCAGCTGGGGACAGGGTGCGGGAGAGACCCAGTACTTC.

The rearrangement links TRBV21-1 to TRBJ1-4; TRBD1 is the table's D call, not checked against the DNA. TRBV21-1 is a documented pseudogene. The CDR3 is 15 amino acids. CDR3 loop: CASSPRDRASEKLFF. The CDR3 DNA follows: TGTGCCAGCAGCCCCCGGGACAGGGCGAGTGAAAAACTGTTTTTT.

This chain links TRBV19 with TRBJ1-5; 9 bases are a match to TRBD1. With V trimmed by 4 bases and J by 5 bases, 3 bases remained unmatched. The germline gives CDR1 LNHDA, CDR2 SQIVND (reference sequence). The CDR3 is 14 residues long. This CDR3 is CASSRDREDQPQHF. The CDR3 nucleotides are TGTGCCAGTAGTAGGGACAGGGAGGATCAGCCCCAGCATTTT.

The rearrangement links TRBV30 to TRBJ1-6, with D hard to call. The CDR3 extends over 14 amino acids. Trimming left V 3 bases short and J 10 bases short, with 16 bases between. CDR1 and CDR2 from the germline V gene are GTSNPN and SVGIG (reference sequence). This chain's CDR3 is CAWRWRRLGSPLHF. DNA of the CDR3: TGTGCCTGGAGGTGGAGGAGACTGGGATCACCCCTCCACTTT. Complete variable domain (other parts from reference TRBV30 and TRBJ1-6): SQTIHQWPATLVQPVGSPLSLECTVEGTSNPNLYWYRQAAGRGLQLLFYSVGIGQISSEVPQNLSASRPQDRQFILSSKKLLLSDSGFYLCAWRWRRLGSPLHFGNGTRLTVT.

CDR3 in DNA: TGCGCCAGCAGCTGGACTGGGGAGGGACTGGGCACTGAAGCTTTCTTT. Its translation is CASSWTGEGLGTEAFF. V is TRBV5-1 and J is TRBJ1-1; tentatively, D is TRBD1 (5 bases). The V end lost 3 bases, the J end lost 4 bases, and 19 bases lay between the germline ends. This CDR3 has 16 amino acids. CDR1 is SGHRS, CDR2 YFSETQ, per germline.

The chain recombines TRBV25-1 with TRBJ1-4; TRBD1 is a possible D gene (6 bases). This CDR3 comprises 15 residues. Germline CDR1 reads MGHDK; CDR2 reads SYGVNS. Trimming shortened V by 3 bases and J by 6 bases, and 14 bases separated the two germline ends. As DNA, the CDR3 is TGTGCCAGCAGTGACAGCTCCAGGGGTCATGAAAAACTGTTTTTT. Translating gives CASSDSSRGHEKLFF.

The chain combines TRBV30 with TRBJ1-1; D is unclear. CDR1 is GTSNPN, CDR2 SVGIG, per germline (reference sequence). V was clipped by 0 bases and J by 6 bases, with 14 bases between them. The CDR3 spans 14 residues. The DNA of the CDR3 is TGTGCCTGGAGTGTACCTTCCGGGTGGTCTGAAGCTTTCTTT. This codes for CAWSVPSGWSEAFF.

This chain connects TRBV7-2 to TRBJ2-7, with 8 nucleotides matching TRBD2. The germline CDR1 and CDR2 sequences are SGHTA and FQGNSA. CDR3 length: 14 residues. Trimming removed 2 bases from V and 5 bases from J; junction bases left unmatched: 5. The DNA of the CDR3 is TGTGCCAGCAGCTTACGGCTAGCGGGCGACGAGCAGTACTTC. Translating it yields CASSLRLAGDEQYF.

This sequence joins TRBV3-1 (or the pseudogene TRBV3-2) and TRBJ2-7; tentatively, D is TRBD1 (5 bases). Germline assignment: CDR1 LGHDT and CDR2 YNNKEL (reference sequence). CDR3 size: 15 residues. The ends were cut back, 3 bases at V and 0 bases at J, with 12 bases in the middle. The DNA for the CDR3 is TGTGCCAGCAGCCAGACGACAGTGAGCTCCTACGAGCAGTACTTC. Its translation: CASSQTTVSSYEQYF.

The CDR3 DNA reads as TGCGCCAGCAGCCAAGACCGGGACAGGGGAGGGGGAACTGAAGCTTTCTTT. Translated: CASSQDRDRGGGTEAFF. This chain connects TRBV4-3 to TRBJ1-1; 10 bases fit TRBD1. V gave up 0 bases and J gave up 5 bases; unmatched junction bases: 9. The germline CDR1 and CDR2 sequences are LGHNA and YSLEER. This CDR3 has 17 amino acids.